Listed here are 11 T cell receptor beta chains from one sample, sequenced in a study of T cell repertoires in cytomegalovirus infection. TCRdb re-derived calls from the reads in MiXCR, one entry per CDR3 protein. The sample consists of some 350,000 distinct CDR3 sequences, around 18% of them appearing once. Source material: PBMCs. The receptors originated from a human donor in good health (CMV status not recorded). Some clones in this sample may be carry-over from other donors' samples.

The table lists this clonotype with a few counts. V and J are TRBV19 and TRBJ1-1; D not resolved. Trimming left V 2 bases short and J 2 bases short, with 12 bases between. The CDR3 runs to 15 residues. Per the germline V gene, CDR1 is LNHDA and CDR2 is SQIVND (reference sequence). The CDR3 reads CASSISPTVNTEAFF. DNA of the CDR3: TGTGCCAGTAGTATATCCCCAACGGTTAACACTGAAGCTTTCTTT.

V usage is TRBV3-1 and J usage is TRBJ2-1; TRBD1 agrees at 10 bases. The V gene's germline CDR1 is LGHDT and CDR2 YNNKEL (reference sequence). J gave up 4 bases and V 1 base, and 7 bases lay outside the gene matches. This CDR3 region has 17 residues. CDR3 loop: CASSQALGQGLYNEQFF. DNA of the CDR3: TGTGCCAGCAGCCAAGCGCTGGGACAGGGGTTGTACAATGAGCAGTTCTTC.

This rearrangement joins TRBV18 to TRBJ2-5, with D possibly TRBD1 on 5 matching bases. The CDR3 has 16 residues. Trimming took off 2 bases at V and 0 bases at J, with 13 bases between the two ends. In germline, CDR1 is KGHSH, CDR2 LQKENI. The CDR3 DNA is TGTGCCAGCTCACCAAGGGCCAGGGTGTACCAAGAGACCCAGTACTTC. Amino acids: CASSPRARVYQETQYF.

This clonotype was recorded at least ten times. The J gene is TRBJ2-7, the V gene TRBV27; TRBD2 matches at 10 bases. The CDR3 length is 15 residues. Germline V gene lookup returns CDR1 MNHEY and CDR2 SMNVEV (reference sequence). With V trimmed by 5 bases and J by 4 bases, 8 bases remained unmatched. This chain's CDR3 is CASSRTSGALYEQYF. The CDR3, as DNA: TGTGCCAGCAGTAGGACTAGCGGAGCCTTATACGAGCAGTACTTC.

The chain combines TRBV7-2 with TRBJ2-1; 11 bases match TRBD2. J gave up 7 bases and V 1 base, and 3 bases lay outside the gene matches. The CDR3 runs 15 residues. The germline gives CDR1 SGHTA, CDR2 FQGNSA. The CDR3: CASSLGSGRVNEQFF. The DNA of the CDR3 is TGTGCCAGCAGCTTAGGTAGCGGGAGGGTTAATGAGCAGTTCTTC.

This clonotype was seen at least ten times. This chain links TRBV6-1 with TRBJ1-1; 11 bases fit TRBD1. CDR3 length: 15 amino acids. The germline CDR1 and CDR2 sequences are MNHNS and SASEGT. With 5 bases clipped from V and 4 bases from J, the junction kept 6 bases outside the gene matches. The CDR3 sequence: CASSLAGTGGTEAFF. CDR3 nucleotides: TGTGCCAGCAGTTTAGCCGGGACAGGGGGCACTGAAGCTTTCTTT.

The rearrangement joins TRBV20-1 to TRBJ2-4, with D tentatively TRBD1 (6 bases). The CDR3 covers 13 residues. V was shortened by 6 bases and J by 4 bases, with 13 bases between the two germline ends. Germline V lookup: CDR1 DFQATT, CDR2 SNEGSKA (reference sequence). CDR3 region: CSARRTVKNIQYF. The CDR3, as DNA: TGCAGTGCAAGGAGGACAGTTAAAAACATTCAGTACTTC.

The chain carries TRBV18 and TRBJ2-7, with D tentatively TRBD2 (6 bases). With 5 bases removed from V and 2 bases from J, the gap between germline ends came to 16 bases. The CDR3 has 15 residues. The V gene's germline CDR1 is KGHSH and CDR2 LQKENI. Here the CDR3 reads CASSAGTGRTYEQYF. The CDR3 bases are TGTGCCAGCTCAGCGGGGACGGGTCGAACCTACGAGCAGTACTTC.

The table lists this clonotype with many counts. The J gene is TRBJ2-5, the V gene TRBV28; 7 nucleotides align to TRBD1. CDR3 length equals 16 residues. Germline trimming cut 6 bases from V and 2 bases from J; bases unmatched to any gene: 12. CDR1 is MDHEN and CDR2 is SYDVKM in the germline V gene. DNA of the CDR3: TGTGCCAGCAGCCCGCCGACAGGGATGGGGCAAGAGACCCAGTACTTC. It translates to CASSPPTGMGQETQYF.

This clonotype appeared a few times. The chain is built from TRBV27 and TRBJ1-2, with 7 bases matching TRBD1. The V gene end was trimmed by 8 bases and the J gene end by 2 bases; junction bases not matched to a gene: 8. CDR3 length equals 14 residues. Germline-derived CDR1 and CDR2 are MNHEY and SMNVEV (reference sequence). The CDR3 region is CASASTGLNYGYTF. CDR3 bases: TGTGCCAGCGCCTCGACAGGGTTGAACTATGGCTACACCTTC.

Only a few counts were recorded for this clonotype. The gene calls are TRBV28 and TRBJ1-5; D is ambiguous. The CDR3 has 16 amino acids. Trimming stripped 5 bases from V and 3 bases from J, with 17 bases between. Looked up from germline, CDR1 is MDHEN and CDR2 is SYDVKM. Here the CDR3 reads CASSAPPGFSNQPQHF. The CDR3 DNA sequence: TGTGCCAGCAGTGCCCCCCCAGGATTTTCCAATCAGCCCCAGCATTTT.